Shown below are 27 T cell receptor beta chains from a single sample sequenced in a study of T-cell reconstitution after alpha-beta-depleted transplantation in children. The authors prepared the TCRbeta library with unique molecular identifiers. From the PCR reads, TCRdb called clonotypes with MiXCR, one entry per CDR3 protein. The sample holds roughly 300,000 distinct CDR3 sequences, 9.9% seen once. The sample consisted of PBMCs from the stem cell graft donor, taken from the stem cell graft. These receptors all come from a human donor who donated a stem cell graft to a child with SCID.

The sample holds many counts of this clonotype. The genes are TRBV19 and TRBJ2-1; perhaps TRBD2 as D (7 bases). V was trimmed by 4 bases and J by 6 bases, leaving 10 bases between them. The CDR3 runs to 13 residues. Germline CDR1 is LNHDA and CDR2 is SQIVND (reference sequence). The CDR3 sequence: CASSRRGGNEQFF. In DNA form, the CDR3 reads TGTGCCAGTAGTAGAAGGGGGGGCAATGAGCAGTTCTTC.

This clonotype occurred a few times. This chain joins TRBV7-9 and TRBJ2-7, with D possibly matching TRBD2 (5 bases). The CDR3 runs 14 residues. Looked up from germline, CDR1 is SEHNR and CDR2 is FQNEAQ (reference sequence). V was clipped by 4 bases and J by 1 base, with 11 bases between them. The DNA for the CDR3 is TGTGCCAGCAGCTCCGTAAGCGGTTCCTACGAGCAGTACTTC. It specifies CASSSVSGSYEQYF. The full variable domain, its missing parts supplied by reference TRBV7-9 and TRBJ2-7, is DTGVSQNPRHKITKRGQNVTFRCDPISEHNRLYWYRQTLGQGPEFLTYFQNEAQLEKSRLLSDRFSAERPKGSFSTLEIQRTEQGDSAMYLCASSSVSGSYEQYFGPGTRLTVT.

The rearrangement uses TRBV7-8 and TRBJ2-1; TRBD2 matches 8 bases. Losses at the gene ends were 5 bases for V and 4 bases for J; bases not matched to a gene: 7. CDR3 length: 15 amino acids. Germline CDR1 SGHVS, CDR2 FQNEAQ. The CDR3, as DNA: TGTGCCAGCAGCCCAAGGACTAGCACGTACAATGAGCAGTTCTTC. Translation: CASSPRTSTYNEQFF.

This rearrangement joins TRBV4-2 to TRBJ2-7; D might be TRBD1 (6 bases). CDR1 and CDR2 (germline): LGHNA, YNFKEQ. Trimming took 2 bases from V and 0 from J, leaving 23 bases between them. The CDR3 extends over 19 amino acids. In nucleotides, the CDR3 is TGTGCCAGCAGCCAAAGTGGAACTATACGGGACACCGACTCCTACGAGCAGTACTTC. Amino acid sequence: CASSQSGTIRDTDSYEQYF.

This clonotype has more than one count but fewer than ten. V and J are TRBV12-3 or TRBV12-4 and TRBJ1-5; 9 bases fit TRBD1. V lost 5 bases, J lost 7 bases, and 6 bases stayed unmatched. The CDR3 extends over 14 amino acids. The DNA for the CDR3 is TGTGCCAGCAGTCCGGGACAGGGTTTACAGCCCCAGCATTTT. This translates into CASSPGQGLQPQHF.

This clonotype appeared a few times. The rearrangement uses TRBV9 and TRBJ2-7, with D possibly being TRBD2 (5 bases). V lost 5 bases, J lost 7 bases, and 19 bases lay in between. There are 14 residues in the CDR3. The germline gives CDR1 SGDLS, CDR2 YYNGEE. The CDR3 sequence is CASSTRPGPGEQYF. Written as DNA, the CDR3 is TGTGCCAGCAGTACCAGACCGGGCCCGGGGGAGCAGTACTTC.

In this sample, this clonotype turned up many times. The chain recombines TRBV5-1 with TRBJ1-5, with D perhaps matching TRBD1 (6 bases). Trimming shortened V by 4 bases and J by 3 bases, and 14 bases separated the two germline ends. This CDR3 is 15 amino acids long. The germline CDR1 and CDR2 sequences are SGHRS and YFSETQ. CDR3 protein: CASSPGLGANQPQHF. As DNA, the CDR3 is TGCGCCAGCAGCCCCGGATTGGGGGCCAATCAGCCCCAGCATTTT.

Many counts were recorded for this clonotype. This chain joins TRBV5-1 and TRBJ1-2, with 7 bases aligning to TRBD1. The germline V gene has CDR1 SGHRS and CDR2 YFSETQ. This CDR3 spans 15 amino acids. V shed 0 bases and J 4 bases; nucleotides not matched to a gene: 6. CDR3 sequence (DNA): TGCGCCAGCAGCTTGGAACAGGGGTTCGGCTATGGCTACACCTTC. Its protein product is CASSLEQGFGYGYTF.

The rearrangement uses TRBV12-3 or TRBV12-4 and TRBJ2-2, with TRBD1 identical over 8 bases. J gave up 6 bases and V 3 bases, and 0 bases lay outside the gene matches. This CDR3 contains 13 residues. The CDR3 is CASSLTGAGELFF. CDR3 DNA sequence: TGTGCCAGCAGTTTGACAGGGGCCGGGGAGCTGTTTTTT.

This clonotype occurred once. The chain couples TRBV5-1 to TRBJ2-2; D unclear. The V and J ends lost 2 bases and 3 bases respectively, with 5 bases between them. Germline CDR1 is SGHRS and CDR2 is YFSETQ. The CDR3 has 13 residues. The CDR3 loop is CASSFAHTGELFF. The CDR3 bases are TGCGCCAGCAGCTTCGCACACACCGGGGAGCTGTTTTTT.

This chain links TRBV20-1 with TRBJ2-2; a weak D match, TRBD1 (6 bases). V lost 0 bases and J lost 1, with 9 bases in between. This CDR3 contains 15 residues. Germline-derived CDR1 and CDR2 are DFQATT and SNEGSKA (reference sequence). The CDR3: CSARETGMNTGELFF. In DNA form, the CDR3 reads TGCAGTGCTAGAGAAACAGGGATGAACACCGGGGAGCTGTTTTTT.

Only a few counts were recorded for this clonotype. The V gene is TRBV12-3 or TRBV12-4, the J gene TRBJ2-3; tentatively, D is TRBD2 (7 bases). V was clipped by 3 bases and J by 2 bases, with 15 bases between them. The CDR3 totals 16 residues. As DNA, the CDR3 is TGTGCCAGCAGTTTCCAACGGGGGGCTACCACAGATACGCAGTATTTT. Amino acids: CASSFQRGATTDTQYF.

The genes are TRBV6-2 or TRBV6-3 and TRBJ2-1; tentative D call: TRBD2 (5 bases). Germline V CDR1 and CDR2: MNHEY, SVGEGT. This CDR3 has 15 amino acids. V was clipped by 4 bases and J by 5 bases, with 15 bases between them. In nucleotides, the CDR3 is TGTGCCAGCAGTTCCCGGGCCCTAGCCCACAATGAGCAGTTCTTC. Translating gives CASSSRALAHNEQFF.

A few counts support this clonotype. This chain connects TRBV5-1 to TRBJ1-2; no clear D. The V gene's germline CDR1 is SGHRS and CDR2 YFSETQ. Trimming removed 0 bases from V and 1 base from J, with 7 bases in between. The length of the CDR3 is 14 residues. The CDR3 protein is CASSLDGNNYGYTF. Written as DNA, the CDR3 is TGCGCCAGCAGCTTGGACGGCAATAACTATGGCTACACCTTC.

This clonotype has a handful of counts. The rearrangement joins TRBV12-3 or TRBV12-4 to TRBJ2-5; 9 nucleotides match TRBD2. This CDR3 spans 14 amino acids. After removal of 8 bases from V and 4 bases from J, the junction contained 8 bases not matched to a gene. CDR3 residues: CASLGRGGVETQYF. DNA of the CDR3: TGTGCCAGCTTAGGGCGGGGGGGCGTAGAGACCCAGTACTTC.

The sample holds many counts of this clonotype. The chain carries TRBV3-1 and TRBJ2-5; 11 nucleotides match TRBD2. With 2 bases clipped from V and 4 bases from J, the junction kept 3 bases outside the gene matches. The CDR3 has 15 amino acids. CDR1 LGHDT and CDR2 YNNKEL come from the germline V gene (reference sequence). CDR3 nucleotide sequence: TGTGCCAGCAGCCAATTAGCGGGGGGGACAGAGACCCAGTACTTC. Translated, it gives CASSQLAGGTETQYF.

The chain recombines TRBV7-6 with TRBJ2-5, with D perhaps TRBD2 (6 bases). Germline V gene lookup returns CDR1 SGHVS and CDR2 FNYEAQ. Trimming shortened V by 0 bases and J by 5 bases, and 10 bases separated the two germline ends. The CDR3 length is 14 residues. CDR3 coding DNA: TGTGCCAGCAGCTTAGCTCGGGGGTGGGAGACCCAGTACTTC. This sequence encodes CASSLARGWETQYF. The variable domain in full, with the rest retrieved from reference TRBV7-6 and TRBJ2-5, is GAGVSQSPRYKVTKRGQDVALRCDPISGHVSLYWYRQALGQGPEFLTYFNYEAQQDKSGLPNDRFSAERPEGSISTLTIQRTEQRDSAMYRCASSLARGWETQYFGPGTRLLVL.

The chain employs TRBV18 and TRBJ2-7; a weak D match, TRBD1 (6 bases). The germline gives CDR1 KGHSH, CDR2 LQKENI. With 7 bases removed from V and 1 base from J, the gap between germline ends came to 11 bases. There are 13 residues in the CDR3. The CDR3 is CASFSGQSYEQYF. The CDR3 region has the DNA TGTGCCAGCTTCTCCGGACAGTCCTACGAGCAGTACTTC. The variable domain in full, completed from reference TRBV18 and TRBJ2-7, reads NAGVMQNPRHLVRRRGQEARLRCSPMKGHSHVYWYRQLPEEGLKFMVYLQKENIIDESGMPKERFSAEFPKEGPSILRIQQVVRGDSAAYFCASFSGQSYEQYFGPGTRLTVT.

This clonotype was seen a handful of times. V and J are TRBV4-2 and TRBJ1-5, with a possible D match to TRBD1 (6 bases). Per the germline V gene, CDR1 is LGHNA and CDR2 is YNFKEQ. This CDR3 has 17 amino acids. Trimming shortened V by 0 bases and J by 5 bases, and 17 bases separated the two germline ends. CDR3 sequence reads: CASSQEGRGLSHQPQHF. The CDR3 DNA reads TGTGCCAGCAGCCAAGAAGGCAGGGGACTGTCGCATCAGCCCCAGCATTTT.

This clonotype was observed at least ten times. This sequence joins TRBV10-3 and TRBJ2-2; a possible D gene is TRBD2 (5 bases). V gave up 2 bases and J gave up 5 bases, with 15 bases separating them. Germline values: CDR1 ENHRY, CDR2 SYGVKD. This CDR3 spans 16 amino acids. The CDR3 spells CAISEIRTSDTGELFF. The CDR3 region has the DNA TGTGCCATCAGTGAGATCCGCACTAGTGATACCGGGGAGCTGTTTTTT.

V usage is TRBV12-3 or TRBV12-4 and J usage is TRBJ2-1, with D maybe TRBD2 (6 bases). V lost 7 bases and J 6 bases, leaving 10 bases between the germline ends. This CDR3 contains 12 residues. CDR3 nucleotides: TGTGCCAGCACCCTGGGGGGCAATGAGCAGTTCTTC. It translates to CASTLGGNEQFF.

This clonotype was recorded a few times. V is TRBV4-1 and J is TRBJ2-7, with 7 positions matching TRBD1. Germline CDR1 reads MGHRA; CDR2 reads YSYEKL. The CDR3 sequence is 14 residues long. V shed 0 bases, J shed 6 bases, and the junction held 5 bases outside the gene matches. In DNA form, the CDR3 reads TGCGCCAGCAGCCAAGATTCCAGGGGGTCCGAGCAGTACTTC. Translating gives CASSQDSRGSEQYF.

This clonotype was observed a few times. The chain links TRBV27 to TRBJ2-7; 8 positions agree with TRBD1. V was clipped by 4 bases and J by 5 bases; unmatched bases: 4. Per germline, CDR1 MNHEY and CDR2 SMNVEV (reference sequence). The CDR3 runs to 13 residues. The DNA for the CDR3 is TGTGCCAGCAGTTACGGACAGGGCAACGAGCAGTACTTC. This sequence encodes CASSYGQGNEQYF.

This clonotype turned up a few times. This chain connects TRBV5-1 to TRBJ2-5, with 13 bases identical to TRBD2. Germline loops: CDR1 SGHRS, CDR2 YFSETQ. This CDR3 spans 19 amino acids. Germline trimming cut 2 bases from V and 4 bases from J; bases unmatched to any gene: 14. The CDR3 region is CASSFGGLSTSGGSETQYF. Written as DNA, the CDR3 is TGCGCCAGCAGCTTCGGGGGACTCTCGACTAGCGGGGGGTCAGAGACCCAGTACTTC. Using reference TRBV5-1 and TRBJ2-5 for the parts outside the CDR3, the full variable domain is KAGVTQTPRYLIKTRGQQVTLSCSPISGHRSVSWYQQTPGQGLQFLFEYFSETQRNKGNFPGRFSGRQFSNSRSEMNVSTLELGDSALYLCASSFGGLSTSGGSETQYFGPGTRLLVL.

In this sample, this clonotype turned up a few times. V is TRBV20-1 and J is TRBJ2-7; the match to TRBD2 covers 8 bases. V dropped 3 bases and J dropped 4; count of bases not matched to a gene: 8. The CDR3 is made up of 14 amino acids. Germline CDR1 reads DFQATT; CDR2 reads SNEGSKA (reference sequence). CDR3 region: CSARHPGLEYEQYF. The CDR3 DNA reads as TGCAGTGCTAGGCATCCGGGACTAGAGTACGAGCAGTACTTC.

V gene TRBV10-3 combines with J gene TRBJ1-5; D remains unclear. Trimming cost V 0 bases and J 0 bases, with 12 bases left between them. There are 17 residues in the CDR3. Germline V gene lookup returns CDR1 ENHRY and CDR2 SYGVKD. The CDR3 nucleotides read TGTGCCATCAGTGAGTCCCTAACAGTCTATAGCAATCAGCCCCAGCATTTT. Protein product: CAISESLTVYSNQPQHF.

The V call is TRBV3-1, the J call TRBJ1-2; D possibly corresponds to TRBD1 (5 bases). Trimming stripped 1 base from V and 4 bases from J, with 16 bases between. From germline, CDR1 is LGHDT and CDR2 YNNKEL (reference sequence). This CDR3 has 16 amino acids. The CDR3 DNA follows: TGTGCCAGCAGCCAAGGATTCAGGGATCTCGGCTATGGCTACACCTTC. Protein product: CASSQGFRDLGYGYTF.